The present T cell receptor (beta chain) was sequenced within a study of blood T cell repertoires in COVID-19. Turning to the study itself: Samples representing acute and convalescent COVID-19 were sourced from the United States, Italy and Spain. PBMCs, B-cell-depleted T cells, or T cells provided the cDNA or gDNA that made up the material.

V shed 3 bases and J 8 bases; nucleotides not matched to a gene: 4. The CDR3 contains 14 residues. Per the germline V gene, CDR1 is DFQATT and CDR2 is SNEGSKA (reference sequence). In the authors' workflow: Reference gene primer amplification yielded estimated nucleated cell counts. The table came from immunoSEQ multiplex PCR; TCRdb's copy has only in-frame clones and leaves some out. The DNA gave D and trimming, while V, J and clone size come from that table. Here the sample spans approximately 94,000 clones, about 79% being singletons. Input material: peripheral blood. This receptor was taken from a man in his 60s with acute or convalescent COVID-19. The chain combines TRBV20-1 with TRBJ1-6; 10 bases line up with TRBD1. In DNA, the CDR3 is TGCAGTGCTAGTCTGGGACAGGGGTATTCACCCCTCCACTTT. This encodes CSASLGQGYSPLHF.